The 24 T cell receptor beta chains below were found in one sample sequenced in a study of blood T cell repertoires in COVID-19. Generated by immunoSEQ multiplex PCR, the TCRdb table keeps only in-frame clones and is missing some. The sample yields more than 150,000 clones, 60% to 80% seen once. The sequencing sample was made of PBMCs or T cells enriched from blood (not recorded which). These receptors all stem from a man between 60 and 70 years old who had been exposed to COVID-19.

In DNA form, the CDR3 reads TGTGCCATCAGTACCGGGACAGGGTCTGGGGCCAACGTCCTGACTTTC. Its protein is CAISTGTGSGANVLTF. The rearrangement links TRBV10-3 to TRBJ2-6; 9 bases fit TRBD1. CDR1 and CDR2 from the germline V gene are ENHRY and SYGVKD. The CDR3 runs to 16 residues. V lost 5 bases, J lost 1 base, and 3 bases stayed unmatched.

The V and J genes are TRBV4-2 and TRBJ1-5; TRBD1 agrees at 7 bases. The CDR3 runs to 14 residues. V trimming: 4 bases; J trimming: 4 bases; junction bases outside the gene matches: 4. Germline V gene data show CDR1 as LGHNA and CDR2 as YNFKEQ. This chain's CDR3 is CASSPPGGNQPQHF. CDR3 in DNA: TGTGCCAGCAGCCCTCCAGGGGGTAATCAGCCCCAGCATTTT.

V is TRBV5-1 and J is TRBJ1-4; D is perhaps TRBD1 (6 bases). The germline V gene has CDR1 SGHRS and CDR2 YFSETQ. This CDR3 region has 17 residues. Trimming shortened V by 5 bases and J by 0 bases, and 17 bases separated the two germline ends. The CDR3 nucleotides read TGCGCCAGCAGTGGTTGGCAGGGGACCGCAACTAATGAAAAACTGTTTTTT. It codes for CASSGWQGTATNEKLFF. The variable domain in full, completed from reference TRBV5-1 and TRBJ1-4, reads KAGVTQTPRYLIKTRGQQVTLSCSPISGHRSVSWYQQTPGQGLQFLFEYFSETQRNKGNFPGRFSGRQFSNSRSEMNVSTLELGDSALYLCASSGWQGTATNEKLFFGSGTQLSVL.

V and J are TRBV19 and TRBJ1-2; D is uncertain. V shed 3 bases and J shed 4 bases, with 6 bases lying between them. From germline, CDR1 is LNHDA and CDR2 SQIVND (reference sequence). The CDR3 extends over 12 amino acids. The CDR3 protein is CASSISVYGYTF. The CDR3 region has the DNA TGTGCCAGTAGTATTTCGGTCTATGGCTACACCTTC.

The V and J genes are TRBV19 and TRBJ1-4, with 8 bases lining up with TRBD1. Trimming removed 3 bases from V and 14 bases from J; junction bases left unmatched: 5. CDR1 is LNHDA, CDR2 SQIVND, per germline (reference sequence). The CDR3 length is 12 residues. The CDR3 is CASSIRQGRLFF. The DNA of the CDR3 is TGTGCCAGTAGTATCCGACAGGGGAGGCTGTTTTTT.

The genes are TRBV5-5 and TRBJ2-3; TRBD2 aligns across 10 bases. V trimming: 0 bases; J trimming: 5 bases; junction bases outside the gene matches: 6. The CDR3 loop spans 16 amino acids. Germline-derived CDR1 and CDR2 are SGHKS and YYEKEE (reference sequence). CDR3 region: CASSLEASGSQDTQYF. The DNA of the CDR3 is TGTGCCAGCAGCTTGGAGGCTAGCGGGAGTCAAGATACGCAGTATTTT.

This chain connects TRBV30 to TRBJ2-7; D is ambiguous. Trimming took 1 base from V and 7 from J, leaving 8 bases between them. The CDR3 has 11 amino acids. Germline lookup yields CDR1 GTSNPN and CDR2 SVGIG (reference sequence). In nucleotides, the CDR3 is TGTGCCTGGAGTGCCGCACTAGAGCAGTACTTC. Residues: CAWSAALEQYF.

This rearrangement joins TRBV5-4 to TRBJ2-7; TRBD2 matches 8 bases. Germline V lookup: CDR1 SGHNT, CDR2 YYREEE (reference sequence). The CDR3 contains 13 residues. V gave up 4 bases and J gave up 3 bases; unmatched junction bases: 3. In DNA form, the CDR3 reads TGTGCCAGCAGCGGCGGGAGGATCTACGAGCAGTACTTC. Translated: CASSGGRIYEQYF.

The genes are TRBV7-2 and TRBJ2-5; TRBD1 agrees at 8 bases. The CDR3 is 18 amino acids. With V trimmed by 5 bases and J by 6 bases, 20 bases remained unmatched. Per the germline V gene, CDR1 is SGHTA and CDR2 is FQGNSA. The CDR3 DNA reads as TGTGCCAGCAGCCTCCGGACAGGGACGTTGAGCCCAAGCCAGACCCAGTACTTC. Translating gives CASSLRTGTLSPSQTQYF.

The gene calls are TRBV7-2 and TRBJ2-7; maybe TRBD1 (5 bases). The CDR3 covers 11 residues. Germline assignment: CDR1 SGHTA and CDR2 FQGNSA. Between the trimmed V and J ends, which lost 4 bases and 7 bases, there was a span of 8 bases. The CDR3 here is CASSSGQEQYF. The CDR3 DNA follows: TGTGCCAGCAGCTCAGGGCAAGAGCAGTACTTC. The full variable domain, in which reference TRBV7-2 and TRBJ2-7 provide the parts outside the CDR3, is GAGVSQSPSNKVTEKGKDVELRCDPISGHTALYWYRQSLGQGLEFLIYFQGNSAPDKSGLPSDRFSAERTGGSVSTLTIQRTQQEDSAVYLCASSSGQEQYFGPGTRLTVT.

This chain links TRBV6-4 with TRBJ2-2; no clear D. The germline V and J ends were trimmed by 4 bases and 1 base, with 4 bases remaining between them. Looked up from germline, CDR1 is MRHNA and CDR2 is SNTAGT. This CDR3 comprises 13 residues. CDR3 loop: CASSARNTGELFF. The CDR3 nucleotides read TGTGCCAGCAGTGCCAGGAACACCGGGGAGCTGTTTTTT.

The chain is built from TRBV7-2 and TRBJ1-5; weak D call: TRBD1 (5 bases). The V end was cut by 6 bases, the J end by 4 bases, with 10 bases between. CDR3 size: 13 residues. CDR1 and CDR2 from the germline V gene are SGHTA and FQGNSA. CDR3 in DNA: TGTGCCAGCAGATCAGGGATTAATCAGCCCCAGCATTTT. Protein: CASRSGINQPQHF.

The V gene is TRBV28, the J gene TRBJ2-2; the D gene is possibly TRBD1 (6 bases). Per germline, CDR1 MDHEN and CDR2 SYDVKM. Trimming took off 8 bases at V and 3 bases at J, with 16 bases between the two ends. The CDR3 sequence is 15 residues long. This CDR3 is CASHRAGEYTGELFF. The CDR3 nucleotides are TGTGCCAGCCACCGGGCAGGGGAGTACACCGGGGAGCTGTTTTTT.

The chain employs TRBV7-5 and TRBJ1-5. TRBV7-5 is a known pseudogene. This CDR3 spans 15 amino acids. This CDR3 reads CVRSWELGFNQPQHF. The CDR3 DNA reads as TGTGTCAGAAGCTGGGAGTTAGGGTTCAATCAGCCCCAGCATTTT.

As for this clone: The same CDR3 arises from other DNA sequences in this sample as well. The rearrangement uses TRBV27 and TRBJ2-7, with 8 bases aligning to TRBD1. The germline V gene has CDR1 MNHEY and CDR2 SMNVEV (reference sequence). Trimming removed 5 bases from V and 0 bases from J; junction bases left unmatched: 3. This CDR3 has 14 residues. The CDR3 spells CASSRTGGSYEQYF. CDR3 DNA: TGTGCCAGCAGTCGAACAGGGGGCTCCTACGAGCAGTACTTC.

The CDR3 loop reads CAIAVDRVASGANVLTF. The DNA for the CDR3 is TGTGCCATCGCAGTCGACAGGGTCGCCTCTGGGGCCAACGTCCTGACTTTC. The V and J genes are TRBV19 and TRBJ2-6; 7 bases are shared with TRBD1. The CDR3 totals 17 residues. Germline-derived CDR1 and CDR2 are LNHDA and SQIVND (reference sequence). V gave up 10 bases and J gave up 0 bases; unmatched junction bases: 12.

The J gene is TRBJ2-3, the V gene TRBV7-9; possible D gene TRBD1, 5 bases. Germline loops: CDR1 SEHNR, CDR2 FQNEAQ (reference sequence). Trimming took 5 bases from V and 2 from J, leaving 14 bases between them. CDR3 length: 15 amino acids. CDR3 DNA sequence: TGTGCCAGCAGCCCTCAGGGAAGCCTCACAGATACGCAGTATTTT. Translated, it gives CASSPQGSLTDTQYF.

The chain joins TRBV30 to TRBJ2-3, with D unclear. Germline-derived CDR1 and CDR2 are GTSNPN and SVGIG (reference sequence). V lost 6 bases, J lost 0 bases, and 19 bases lay in between. The CDR3 has 16 residues. Written as DNA, the CDR3 is TGTGCCTGTCAACTAAGTGGTAGAATCAGCACAGATACGCAGTATTTT. Protein product: CACQLSGRISTDTQYF.

This clone has only a few counts. This sequence joins TRBV5-4 and TRBJ2-7, with a weak D call TRBD2 (6 bases). Germline-derived CDR1 and CDR2 are SGHNT and YYREEE (reference sequence). This CDR3 contains 12 residues. Trimming left V 5 bases short and J 6 bases short, with 12 bases between. CDR3 protein: CASSLTAGEQYF. CDR3 bases: TGTGCCAGCAGTCTGACAGCGGGCGAGCAGTACTTC. The full variable domain, its missing parts supplied by reference TRBV5-4 and TRBJ2-7, is ETGVTQSPTHLIKTRGQQVTLRCSSQSGHNTVSWYQQALGQGPQFIFQYYREEENGRGNFPPRFSGLQFPNYSSELNVNALELDDSALYLCASSLTAGEQYFGPGTRLTVT.

This clone was recorded only once. The chain links TRBV27 to TRBJ1-2; tentatively, D is TRBD1 (5 bases). V was cut by 8 bases and J by 6 bases, with 16 bases left in between. CDR1 is MNHEY, CDR2 SMNVEV, per germline (reference sequence). The CDR3 covers 13 residues. Here the CDR3 DNA reads TGTGCCAGCCGGGGGGGGGTAATCGATGGCTACACCTTC. As protein: CASRGGVIDGYTF.

The chain uses TRBV18 and TRBJ2-5; a weak D match, TRBD1 (5 bases). The germline V gene has CDR1 KGHSH and CDR2 LQKENI. This CDR3 has 15 amino acids. Between the trimmed V and J ends, which lost 4 bases and 5 bases, there was a span of 17 bases. Here the CDR3 DNA reads TGTGCCAGCTCACTCTCCCCCAGGGATTGGGAGACCCAGTACTTC. Its protein is CASSLSPRDWETQYF.

This sequence joins TRBV5-1 and TRBJ2-6; a weak D match, TRBD1 (6 bases). Germline CDR1 SGHRS, CDR2 YFSETQ. The germline V and J ends were trimmed by 5 bases and 0 bases, with 15 bases remaining between them. The CDR3 is 17 amino acids. In DNA, the CDR3 is TGCGCCAGCAGTCACACAGGACAGCGCTCTGGGGCCAACGTCCTGACTTTC. Translated, it gives CASSHTGQRSGANVLTF.

This clone has more than one count but fewer than ten. J is TRBJ1-2 and V is TRBV5-6; D possibly corresponds to TRBD1 (5 bases). Germline values: CDR1 SGHDT, CDR2 YYEEEE. The CDR3 is 14 amino acids. Between the trimmed V and J ends, which lost 9 bases and 2 bases, there was a span of 17 bases. The CDR3: CAKCDGGENYGYTF. The DNA for the CDR3 is TGTGCCAAATGCGACGGGGGAGAAAACTATGGCTACACCTTC. Full variable domain (outside the CDR3, taken from reference TRBV5-6 and TRBJ1-2): DAGVTQSPTHLIKTRGQQVTLRCSPKSGHDTVSWYQQALGQGPQFIFQYYEEEERQRGNFPDRFSGHQFPNYSSELNVNALLLGDSALYLCAKCDGGENYGYTFGSGTRLTVV.

CDR3 region: CASSYRDNGSPLHF. CDR3 bases: TGTGCCAGCAGTTACCGGGACAATGGATCACCCCTCCACTTT. The chain uses TRBV5-8 and TRBJ1-6; weak D call: TRBD1 (6 bases). The CDR3 spans 14 residues. V was clipped by 5 bases and J by 10 bases, with 16 bases between them. Germline lookup yields CDR1 SGHTS and CDR2 YDEGEE.